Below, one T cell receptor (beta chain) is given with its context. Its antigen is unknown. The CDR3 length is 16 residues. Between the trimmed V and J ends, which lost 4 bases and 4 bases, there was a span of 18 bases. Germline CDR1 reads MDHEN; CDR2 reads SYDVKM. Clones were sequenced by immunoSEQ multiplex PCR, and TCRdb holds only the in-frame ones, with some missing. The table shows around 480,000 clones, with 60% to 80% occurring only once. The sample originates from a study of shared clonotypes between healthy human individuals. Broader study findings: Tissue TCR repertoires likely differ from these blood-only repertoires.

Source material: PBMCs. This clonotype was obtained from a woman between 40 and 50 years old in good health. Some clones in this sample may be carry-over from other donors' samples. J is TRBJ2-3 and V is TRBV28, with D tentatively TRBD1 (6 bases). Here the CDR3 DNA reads TGTGCCAGCAGTTCGGAGACAGGCTATGGCGCAGATACGCAGTATTTT. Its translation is CASSSETGYGADTQYF. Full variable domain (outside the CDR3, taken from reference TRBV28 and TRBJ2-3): DVKVTQSSRYLVKRTGEKVFLECVQDMDHENMFWYRQDPGLGLRLIYFSYDVKMKEKGDIPEGYSVSREKKERFSLILESASTNQTSMYLCASSSETGYGADTQYFGPGTRLTVL.